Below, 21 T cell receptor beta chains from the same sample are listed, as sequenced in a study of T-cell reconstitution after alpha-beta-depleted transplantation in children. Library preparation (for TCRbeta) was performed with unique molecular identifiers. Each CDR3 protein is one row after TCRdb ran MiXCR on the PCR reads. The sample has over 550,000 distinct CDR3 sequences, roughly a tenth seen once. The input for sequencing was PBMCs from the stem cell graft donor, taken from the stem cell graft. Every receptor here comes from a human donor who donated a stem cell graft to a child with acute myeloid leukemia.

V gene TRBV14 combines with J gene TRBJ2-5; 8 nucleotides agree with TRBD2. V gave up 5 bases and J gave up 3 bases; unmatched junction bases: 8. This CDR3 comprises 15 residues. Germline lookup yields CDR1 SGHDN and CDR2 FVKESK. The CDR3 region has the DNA TGTGCCAGCAGCATCTTCGGGCGGGAGGAAGAGACCCAGTACTTC. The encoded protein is CASSIFGREEETQYF.

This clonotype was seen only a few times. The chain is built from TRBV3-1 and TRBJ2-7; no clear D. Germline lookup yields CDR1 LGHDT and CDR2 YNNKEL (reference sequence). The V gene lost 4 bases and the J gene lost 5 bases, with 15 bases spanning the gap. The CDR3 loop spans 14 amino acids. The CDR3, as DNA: TGTGCCAGCAGCCCCCAGGCCGAGTACCACGAGCAGTACTTC. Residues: CASSPQAEYHEQYF.

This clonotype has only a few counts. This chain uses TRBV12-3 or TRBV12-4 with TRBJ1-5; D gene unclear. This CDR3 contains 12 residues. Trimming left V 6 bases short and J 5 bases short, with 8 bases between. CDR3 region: CASREGYQPQHF. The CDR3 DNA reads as TGTGCCAGCAGAGAAGGGTATCAGCCCCAGCATTTT.

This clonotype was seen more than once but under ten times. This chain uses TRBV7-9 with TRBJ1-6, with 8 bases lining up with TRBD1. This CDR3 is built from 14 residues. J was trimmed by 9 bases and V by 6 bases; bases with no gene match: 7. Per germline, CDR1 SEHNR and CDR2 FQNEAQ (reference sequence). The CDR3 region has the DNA TGTGCCAGCAGTAGACAGGGGATCAGTTCACCCCTCCACTTT. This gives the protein CASSRQGISSPLHF.

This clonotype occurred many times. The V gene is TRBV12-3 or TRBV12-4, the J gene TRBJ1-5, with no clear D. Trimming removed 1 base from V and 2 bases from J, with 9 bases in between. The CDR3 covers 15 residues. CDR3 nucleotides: TGTGCCAGCAGTTTAGGTCTGAATGGCAATCAGCCCCAGCATTTT. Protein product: CASSLGLNGNQPQHF.

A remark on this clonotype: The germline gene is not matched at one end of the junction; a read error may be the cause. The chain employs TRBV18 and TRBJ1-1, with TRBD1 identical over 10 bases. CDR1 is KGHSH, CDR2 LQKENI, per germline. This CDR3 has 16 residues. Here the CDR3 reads CANSPDRGPHGTEAFF. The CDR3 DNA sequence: TGTGCCAACTCACCTGACAGGGGGCCGCACGGGACTGAAGCTTTCTTT.

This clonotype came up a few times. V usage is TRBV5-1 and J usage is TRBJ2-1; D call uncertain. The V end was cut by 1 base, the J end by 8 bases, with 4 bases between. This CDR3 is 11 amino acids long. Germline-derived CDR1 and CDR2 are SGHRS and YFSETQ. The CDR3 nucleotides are TGCGCCAGCAGCTTGTTCCATGAGCAGTTCTTC. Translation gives CASSLFHEQFF.

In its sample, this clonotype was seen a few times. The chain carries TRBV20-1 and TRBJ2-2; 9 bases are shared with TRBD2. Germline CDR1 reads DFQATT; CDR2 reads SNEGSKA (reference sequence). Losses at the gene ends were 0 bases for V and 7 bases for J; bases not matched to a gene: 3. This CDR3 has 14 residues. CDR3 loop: CSARDPAGGGELFF. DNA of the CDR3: TGCAGTGCTAGAGACCCAGCGGGGGGCGGGGAGCTGTTTTTT.

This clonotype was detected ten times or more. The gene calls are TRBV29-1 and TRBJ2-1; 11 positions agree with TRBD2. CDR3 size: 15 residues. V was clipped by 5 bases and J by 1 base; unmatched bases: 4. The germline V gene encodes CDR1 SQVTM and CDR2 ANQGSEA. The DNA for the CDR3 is TGCAGCGTTCAGGGACTAGCGGAATCCTACAATGAGCAGTTCTTC. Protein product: CSVQGLAESYNEQFF.

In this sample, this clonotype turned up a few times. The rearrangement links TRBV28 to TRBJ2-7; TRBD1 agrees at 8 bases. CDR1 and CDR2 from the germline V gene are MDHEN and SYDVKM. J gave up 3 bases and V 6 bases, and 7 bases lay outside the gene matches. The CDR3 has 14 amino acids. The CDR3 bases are TGTGCCAGCAGCCCTTCGGACAGGGTCTACGAGCAGTACTTC. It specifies CASSPSDRVYEQYF.

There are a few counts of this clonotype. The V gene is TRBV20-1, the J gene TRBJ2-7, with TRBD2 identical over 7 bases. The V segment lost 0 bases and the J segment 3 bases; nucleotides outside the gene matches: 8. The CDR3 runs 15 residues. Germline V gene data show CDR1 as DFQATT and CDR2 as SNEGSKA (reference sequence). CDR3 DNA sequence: TGCAGTGCTAGAGATTTGAGCGGGATCTTCTACGAGCAGTACTTC. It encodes CSARDLSGIFYEQYF.

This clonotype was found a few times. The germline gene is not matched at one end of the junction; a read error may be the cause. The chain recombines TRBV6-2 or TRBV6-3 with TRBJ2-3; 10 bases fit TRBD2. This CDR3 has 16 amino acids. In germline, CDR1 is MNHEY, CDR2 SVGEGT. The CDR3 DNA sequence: TGCGCCAGCAAACTAGCGGGGAAAGGTCTCGCAGATACGCAGTATTTT. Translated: CASKLAGKGLADTQYF.

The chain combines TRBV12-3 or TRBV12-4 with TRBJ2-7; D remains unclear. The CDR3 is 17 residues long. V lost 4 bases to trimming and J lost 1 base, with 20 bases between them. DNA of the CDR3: TGTGCCAGCAGTTCTTTCGGCTCCGCCACTAAATCCTACGAGCAGTACTTC. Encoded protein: CASSSFGSATKSYEQYF.

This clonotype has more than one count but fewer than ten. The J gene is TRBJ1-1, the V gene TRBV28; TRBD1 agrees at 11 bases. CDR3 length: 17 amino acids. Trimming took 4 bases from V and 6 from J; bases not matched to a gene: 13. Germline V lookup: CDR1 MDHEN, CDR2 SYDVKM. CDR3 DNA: TGTGCCAGCAGTTCCGGACAGGGGGCGCAATGGAATTCTGAAGCTTTCTTT. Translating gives CASSSGQGAQWNSEAFF.

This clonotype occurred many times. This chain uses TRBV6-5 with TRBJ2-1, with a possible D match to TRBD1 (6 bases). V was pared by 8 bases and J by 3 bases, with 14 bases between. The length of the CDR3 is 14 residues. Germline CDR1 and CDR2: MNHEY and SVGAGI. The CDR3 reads CASSPGQRYNEQFF. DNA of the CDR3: TGTGCCAGCTCCCCGGGACAACGCTACAATGAGCAGTTCTTC.

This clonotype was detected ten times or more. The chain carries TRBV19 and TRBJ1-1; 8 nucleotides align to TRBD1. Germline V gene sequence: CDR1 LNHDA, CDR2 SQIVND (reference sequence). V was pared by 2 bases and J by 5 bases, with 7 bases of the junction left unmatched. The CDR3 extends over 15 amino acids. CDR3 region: CASSIRRGLGTEAFF. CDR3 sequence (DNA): TGTGCCAGTAGTATACGCAGGGGGCTGGGTACTGAAGCTTTCTTT.

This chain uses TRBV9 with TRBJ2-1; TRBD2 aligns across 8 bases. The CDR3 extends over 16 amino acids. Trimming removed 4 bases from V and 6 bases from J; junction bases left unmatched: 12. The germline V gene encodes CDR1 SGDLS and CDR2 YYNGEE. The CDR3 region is CASSHRVAGTPNEQFF. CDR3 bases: TGTGCCAGCAGCCACCGGGTAGCGGGAACTCCCAATGAGCAGTTCTTC.

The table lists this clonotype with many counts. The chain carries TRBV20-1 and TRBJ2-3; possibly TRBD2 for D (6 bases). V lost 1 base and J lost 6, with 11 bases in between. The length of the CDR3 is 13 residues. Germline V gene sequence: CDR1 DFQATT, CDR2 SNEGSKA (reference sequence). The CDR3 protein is CSARGLVLDTQYF. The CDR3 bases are TGCAGTGCTAGAGGACTAGTCCTGGATACGCAGTATTTT.

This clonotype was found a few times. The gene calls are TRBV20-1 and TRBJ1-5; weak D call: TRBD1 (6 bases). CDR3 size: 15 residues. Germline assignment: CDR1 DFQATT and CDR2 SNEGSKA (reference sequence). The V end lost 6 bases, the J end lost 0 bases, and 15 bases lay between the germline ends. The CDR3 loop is CSAGQQIYSNQPQHF. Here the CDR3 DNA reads TGCAGTGCAGGACAGCAGATTTATAGCAATCAGCCCCAGCATTTT.

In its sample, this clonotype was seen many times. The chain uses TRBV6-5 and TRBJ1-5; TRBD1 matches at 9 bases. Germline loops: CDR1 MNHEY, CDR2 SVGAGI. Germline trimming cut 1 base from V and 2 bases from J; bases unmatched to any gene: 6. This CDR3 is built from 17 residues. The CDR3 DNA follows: TGTGCCAGCAGTTACTTTACCGGGACAGGGCGCAATCAGCCCCAGCATTTT. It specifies CASSYFTGTGRNQPQHF.

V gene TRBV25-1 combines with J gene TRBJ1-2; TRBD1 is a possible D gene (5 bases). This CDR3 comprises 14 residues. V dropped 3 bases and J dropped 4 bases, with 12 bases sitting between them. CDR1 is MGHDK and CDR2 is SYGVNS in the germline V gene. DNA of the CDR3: TGTGCCAGCAGTGATATTGGCAGGGCCTATGGCTACACCTTC. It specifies CASSDIGRAYGYTF.